The 32 T cell receptor beta chains presented below share a single source sample, sequenced in a study of cytomegalovirus exposure and HLA in healthy donors. PCR involved 60 Vbeta and 13 Jbeta primers. Clones were sequenced by immunoSEQ multiplex PCR, and TCRdb holds only the in-frame ones, with some missing. The sample has roughly 190,000 clones; 77% are singletons. Sequencing was carried out using PBMCs. All receptors derive from a woman between 25 and 40 years old in good health and CMV-seropositive.

The rearrangement links TRBV2 to TRBJ1-2, with D maybe TRBD1 (6 bases). In germline, CDR1 is SNHLY, CDR2 FYNNEI. V was pared by 8 bases and J by 4 bases, with 17 bases between. The CDR3 totals 14 residues. In DNA form, the CDR3 reads TGTGCCAGCCCGACATTAGGACAGATCTATGGCTACACCTTC. Its protein product is CASPTLGQIYGYTF.

This sequence joins TRBV10-3 and TRBJ1-1; 8 bases are a match to TRBD1. With V trimmed by 5 bases and J by 5 bases, 10 bases remained unmatched. This CDR3 contains 15 residues. Germline CDR1 ENHRY, CDR2 SYGVKD. The CDR3 sequence: CAISPTGEVWTEAFF. The CDR3 DNA sequence: TGTGCCATCAGTCCGACAGGGGAAGTTTGGACTGAAGCTTTCTTT.

The chain links TRBV19 to TRBJ2-7; 7 bases are shared with TRBD2. V was clipped by 6 bases and J by 3 bases; unmatched bases: 11. CDR1 is LNHDA, CDR2 SQIVND, per germline (reference sequence). This CDR3 region has 15 residues. CDR3 nucleotide sequence: TGTGCCAGTAGGACTTCCGGGACTACCATCTACGAGCAGTACTTC. Protein product: CASRTSGTTIYEQYF.

This chain joins TRBV5-1 and TRBJ2-1, with 7 bases matching TRBD2. The germline V gene encodes CDR1 SGHRS and CDR2 YFSETQ. The V segment lost 4 bases and the J segment 9 bases; nucleotides outside the gene matches: 10. CDR3 length: 14 amino acids. CDR3 DNA: TGCGCCAGCAGCCGGACTAGACAGAGCGGTGAGCAGTTCTTC. Translation: CASSRTRQSGEQFF. Filled out from reference TRBV5-1 and TRBJ2-1, the complete variable domain reads KAGVTQTPRYLIKTRGQQVTLSCSPISGHRSVSWYQQTPGQGLQFLFEYFSETQRNKGNFPGRFSGRQFSNSRSEMNVSTLELGDSALYLCASSRTRQSGEQFFGPGTRLTVL.

V and J are TRBV5-1 and TRBJ2-2; 7 positions match TRBD1. The J segment lost 3 bases and the V segment lost 3 bases, leaving 5 bases of the junction unmatched. Germline-derived CDR1 and CDR2 are SGHRS and YFSETQ. The CDR3 consists of 15 residues. The DNA for the CDR3 is TGCGCCAGCAGCTGGGGACAGATTCACACCGGGGAGCTGTTTTTT. The encoded protein is CASSWGQIHTGELFF.

The chain has TRBV7-8 and TRBJ2-5; tentatively, D is TRBD2 (6 bases). V dropped 7 bases and J dropped 7 bases, with 19 bases sitting between them. Germline V lookup: CDR1 SGHVS, CDR2 FQNEAQ. The CDR3 is 14 amino acids. The CDR3 reads CASKKAGPWGTQYF. CDR3 coding DNA: TGTGCCAGCAAAAAAGCGGGTCCTTGGGGGACCCAGTACTTC.

The chain links TRBV20-1 to TRBJ2-7; D not certain. V gave up 1 base and J gave up 6 bases, with 7 bases separating them. The CDR3 extends over 11 amino acids. Germline-derived CDR1 and CDR2 are DFQATT and SNEGSKA (reference sequence). CDR3 in amino acids: CSARASGEQYF. The CDR3 DNA is TGCAGTGCTAGAGCCTCAGGCGAGCAGTACTTC.

The gene calls are TRBV19 and TRBJ2-2; D gene unclear. The CDR3 length is 14 residues. The V and J ends lost 5 bases and 4 bases respectively, with 11 bases between them. Germline CDR1 is LNHDA and CDR2 is SQIVND (reference sequence). Written as DNA, the CDR3 is TGTGCCAGTAGTTCCAACATAGCCACCGGGGAGCTGTTTTTT. Protein: CASSSNIATGELFF. The variable domain in full, with the rest retrieved from reference TRBV19 and TRBJ2-2, is DGGITQSPKYLFRKEGQNVTLSCEQNLNHDAMYWYRQDPGQGLRLIYYSQIVNDFQKGDIAEGYSVSREKKESFPLTVTSAQKNPTAFYLCASSSNIATGELFFGEGSRLTVL.

The chain has TRBV28 and TRBJ1-1, with unresolved D. Looked up from germline, CDR1 is MDHEN and CDR2 is SYDVKM. V was cut by 2 bases and J by 2 bases, with 6 bases left in between. The CDR3 covers 13 residues. The CDR3 here is CASSLPLNTEAFF. The CDR3 DNA reads as TGTGCCAGCAGTTTACCTCTCAACACTGAAGCTTTCTTT.

The V gene is TRBV6-6, the J gene TRBJ2-7; 12 bases align to TRBD1. This CDR3 spans 14 amino acids. Germline CDR1 reads MNHNY; CDR2 reads SVGAGI (reference sequence). The ends lost 8 bases at V and 6 bases at J; junction bases unmatched: 8. CDR3 protein: CASASGQGATEQYF. In DNA, the CDR3 is TGTGCCAGCGCCTCGGGACAGGGGGCTACCGAGCAGTACTTC.

V is TRBV7-9 and J is TRBJ1-2; perhaps TRBD1 as D (5 bases). This CDR3 spans 15 amino acids. Germline CDR1 and CDR2: SEHNR and FQNEAQ (reference sequence). V was cut by 5 bases and J by 2 bases, with 15 bases left in between. CDR3 amino acids: CASSVGSGGNYGYTF. Written as DNA, the CDR3 is TGTGCCAGCAGCGTTGGGTCCGGGGGAAACTATGGCTACACCTTC.

The chain uses TRBV5-1 and TRBJ1-2; 8 bases agree with TRBD1. CDR1 and CDR2 (germline): SGHRS, YFSETQ. The CDR3 sequence is 17 residues long. J was trimmed by 5 bases and V by 0 bases; bases with no gene match: 12. The CDR3: CASSLAGIGTGSYGYTF. The CDR3 DNA reads as TGCGCCAGCAGCTTGGCTGGGATTGGGACAGGTTCTTATGGCTACACCTTC.

V gene TRBV2 combines with J gene TRBJ1-6; 7 nucleotides align to TRBD1. The length of the CDR3 is 16 residues. After removal of 5 bases from V and 4 bases from J, the junction contained 8 bases not matched to a gene. Germline V gene lookup returns CDR1 SNHLY and CDR2 FYNNEI. CDR3 in amino acids: CASSPTTGAYNSPLHF. CDR3 sequence (DNA): TGTGCCAGCAGTCCGACCACAGGGGCTTATAATTCACCCCTCCACTTT.

This chain joins TRBV18 and TRBJ1-1; 10 bases align to TRBD1. CDR1 is KGHSH and CDR2 is LQKENI in the germline V gene. The CDR3 has 16 residues. The V and J ends lost 3 bases and 1 base, in that order; junction bases with no gene match: 5. The CDR3 spells CASSPGQGVRNTEAFF. The CDR3 DNA is TGTGCCAGCTCACCCGGACAGGGGGTCAGGAACACTGAAGCTTTCTTT.

This chain links TRBV9 with TRBJ2-1; D gene ambiguous. The CDR3 has 13 residues. V lost 0 bases to trimming and J lost 7 bases, with 8 bases between them. Germline CDR1 reads SGDLS; CDR2 reads YYNGEE. The CDR3 reads CASSVAPSNEQFF. In DNA, the CDR3 is TGTGCCAGCAGCGTAGCTCCTTCGAATGAGCAGTTCTTC. Full variable domain (remainder filled in from reference TRBV9 and TRBJ2-1): DSGVTQTPKHLITATGQRVTLRCSPRSGDLSVYWYQQSLDQGLQFLIQYYNGEERAKGNILERFSAQQFPDLHSELNLSSLELGDSALYFCASSVAPSNEQFFGPGTRLTVL.

The chain employs TRBV28 and TRBJ2-2; 7 positions match TRBD2. The CDR3 spans 15 residues. Germline CDR1 and CDR2: MDHEN and SYDVKM. V trimming: 8 bases; J trimming: 5 bases; junction bases outside the gene matches: 11. The CDR3 is CASQNGRRDTGELFF. The DNA of the CDR3 is TGTGCCAGCCAAAACGGGAGGAGGGATACCGGGGAGCTGTTTTTT.

This sequence joins TRBV28 and TRBJ1-5; 8 bases align to TRBD1. The germline V gene has CDR1 MDHEN and CDR2 SYDVKM. This CDR3 is 14 amino acids long. V dropped 4 bases and J dropped 3; count of bases not matched to a gene: 2. The CDR3 here is CASSSGGTNQPQHF. The CDR3 DNA reads as TGTGCCAGCAGTTCAGGGGGCACCAATCAGCCCCAGCATTTT.

The sample holds one count of this clone. The J gene is TRBJ2-7, the V gene TRBV2, with D possibly being TRBD2 (5 bases). The CDR3 contains 15 residues. V lost 2 bases and J 0 bases, leaving 11 bases between the germline ends. Germline V gives CDR1 SNHLY, CDR2 FYNNEI. This chain's CDR3 is CASSERVGSSYEQYF. The CDR3 bases are TGTGCCAGCAGTGAAAGAGTGGGGAGCTCCTACGAGCAGTACTTC. Full variable domain (remainder filled in from reference TRBV2 and TRBJ2-7): EPEVTQTPSHQVTQMGQEVILRCVPISNHLYFYWYRQILGQKVEFLVSFYNNEISEKSEIFDDQFSVERPDGSNFTLKIRSTKLEDSAMYFCASSERVGSSYEQYFGPGTRLTVT.

The V call is TRBV19, the J call TRBJ2-2, with a possible D match to TRBD2 (6 bases). The V end lost 0 bases, the J end lost 4 bases, and 15 bases lay between the germline ends. The CDR3 length is 17 residues. Germline CDR1 reads LNHDA; CDR2 reads SQIVND (reference sequence). This CDR3 reads CASSIDLEGLGTGELFF. The DNA for the CDR3 is TGTGCCAGTAGTATAGATCTGGAGGGGCTAGGCACCGGGGAGCTGTTTTTT. The full variable domain, its missing parts supplied by reference TRBV19 and TRBJ2-2, is DGGITQSPKYLFRKEGQNVTLSCEQNLNHDAMYWYRQDPGQGLRLIYYSQIVNDFQKGDIAEGYSVSREKKESFPLTVTSAQKNPTAFYLCASSIDLEGLGTGELFFGEGSRLTVL.

The chain couples TRBV7-2 to TRBJ2-5; TRBD1 agrees at 7 bases. Germline V gene lookup returns CDR1 SGHTA and CDR2 FQGNSA. V lost 1 base, J lost 7 bases, and 6 bases stayed unmatched. The CDR3 extends over 14 amino acids. This CDR3 reads CASSLVTGKGTQYF. The CDR3, as DNA: TGTGCCAGCAGCTTAGTGACAGGGAAGGGGACCCAGTACTTC.

The chain is built from TRBV7-9 and TRBJ1-2, with D perhaps matching TRBD1 (6 bases). This CDR3 is built from 14 residues. The germline V and J ends were trimmed by 7 bases and 8 bases, with 20 bases remaining between them. Germline-derived CDR1 and CDR2 are SEHNR and FQNEAQ (reference sequence). The DNA for the CDR3 is TGTGCCAGCACCAATGGGGGGGGCGCAGGGGGCTACACCTTC. Translation gives CASTNGGGAGGYTF.

V and J are TRBV6-5 and TRBJ2-7, with a tentative D call TRBD1 (5 bases). This CDR3 has 12 amino acids. The V end was cut by 4 bases, the J end by 6 bases, with 10 bases between. Germline-derived CDR1 and CDR2 are MNHEY and SVGAGI. CDR3 coding DNA: TGTGCCAGCAGTTCGCAGGGTTTCGAGCAGTACTTC. It is translated as CASSSQGFEQYF.

The rearrangement links TRBV5-1 to TRBJ2-7; 12 positions match TRBD2. The CDR3 length is 18 residues. CDR1 and CDR2 (germline): SGHRS, YFSETQ. V dropped 2 bases and J dropped 0; count of bases not matched to a gene: 9. The CDR3 DNA is TGCGCCAGCAGCTTACGACTAGCGGGGGCCCCGAGCTCCTACGAGCAGTACTTC. Translation gives CASSLRLAGAPSSYEQYF.

V usage is TRBV2 and J usage is TRBJ2-5; the D gene is possibly TRBD1 (6 bases). Trimming left V 7 bases short and J 5 bases short, with 14 bases between. The CDR3 totals 13 residues. The germline CDR1 and CDR2 sequences are SNHLY and FYNNEI. CDR3 region: CASKGRGRETQYF. CDR3 DNA sequence: TGTGCCAGCAAGGGCAGGGGTAGGGAGACCCAGTACTTC.

The chain uses TRBV27 and TRBJ2-7; TRBD2 aligns across 8 bases. The CDR3 is 13 residues long. The ends lost 2 bases at V and 6 bases at J; junction bases unmatched: 3. Germline values: CDR1 MNHEY, CDR2 SMNVEV (reference sequence). The CDR3 protein is CASSLAGGFEQYF. The CDR3 DNA follows: TGTGCCAGCAGTTTAGCGGGAGGATTCGAGCAGTACTTC.

This chain uses TRBV30 with TRBJ1-5; D gene ambiguous. This CDR3 region has 14 residues. The V end was cut by 0 bases, the J end by 4 bases, with 10 bases between. Looked up from germline, CDR1 is GTSNPN and CDR2 is SVGIG (reference sequence). The CDR3 region has the DNA TGTGCCTGGAGTGTACGCAGACTAAATCAGCCCCAGCATTTT. It codes for CAWSVRRLNQPQHF.

Here the CDR3 reads CASSSTGGNEAFF. In DNA, the CDR3 is TGTGCCAGCAGTTCGACAGGGGGCAATGAAGCTTTCTTT. The gene calls are TRBV28 and TRBJ1-1; 10 bases are shared with TRBD1. The germline gives CDR1 MDHEN, CDR2 SYDVKM. V trimming: 4 bases; J trimming: 7 bases; junction bases outside the gene matches: 3. The CDR3 loop spans 13 amino acids.

This clone has more than one count but fewer than ten. The chain couples TRBV28 to TRBJ2-7; D may be TRBD2 (6 bases). The CDR3 has 16 amino acids. The germline V gene has CDR1 MDHEN and CDR2 SYDVKM. V lost 2 bases and J 4 bases, leaving 18 bases between the germline ends. The CDR3 DNA is TGTGCCAGCAGTTTAGGCGGTGCGGGGAGTGTTTACGAGCAGTACTTC. Protein product: CASSLGGAGSVYEQYF.

The table lists this clone with a few counts. This chain connects TRBV28 to TRBJ1-5, with D uncertain. Trimming stripped 3 bases from V and 2 bases from J, with 17 bases between. The CDR3 spans 17 residues. Per germline, CDR1 MDHEN and CDR2 SYDVKM. DNA for the CDR3: TGTGCCAGCAGTTTCGTAGTGTATCGGTCGGGCAATCAGCCCCAGCATTTT. Translated: CASSFVVYRSGNQPQHF.

V gene TRBV7-2 combines with J gene TRBJ1-2, with D perhaps TRBD1 (6 bases). Per the germline V gene, CDR1 is SGHTA and CDR2 is FQGNSA. The CDR3 is 13 residues long. Trimming took 5 bases from V and 4 from J, leaving 11 bases between them. CDR3 sequence: CASSRDRLYGYTF. The CDR3, as DNA: TGTGCCAGCAGCCGAGACAGGCTCTATGGCTACACCTTC.

The gene calls are TRBV7-9 and TRBJ1-2, with D tentatively TRBD1 (5 bases). Germline assignment: CDR1 SEHNR and CDR2 FQNEAQ (reference sequence). CDR3 length equals 13 residues. Trimming pared 5 bases from V and 2 bases from J, leaving 9 bases between. This CDR3 is CASSAGHNYGYTF. The DNA of the CDR3 is TGTGCCAGCAGCGCGGGGCACAACTATGGCTACACCTTC.

The chain links TRBV10-3 to TRBJ2-1, with TRBD2 matching over 9 bases. Germline CDR1 ENHRY, CDR2 SYGVKD. The J segment lost 2 bases and the V segment lost 6 bases, leaving 17 bases of the junction unmatched. This CDR3 contains 19 residues. DNA for the CDR3: TGTGCCATCAGAGACACTAGACTAGCGGAGAGTACCCCCTACAATGAGCAGTTCTTC. Amino acid sequence: CAIRDTRLAESTPYNEQFF.